This entry concerns a single T cell receptor beta chain. Its antigen remains unidentified. Base qualities are not at hand, and no much larger clone is one base apart. The entry originates in a study of blood T cell repertoires in COVID-19 (dated by TCRdb to between 2020 and 2021). About the full investigation: Samples from collaborators originated in the United States, Italy and Spain and spanned both the acute and convalescent phases of COVID-19. The material from the prospective study consisted of cDNA or gDNA derived from T cells, B-cell-depleted T cells, or PBMCs. The dataset comprised deeply sampled blood TCRbeta repertoires from subjects exposed to, actively infected with, or recovered from COVID-19. The repertoires were made available in a free public database intended to serve as a resource for research on the immune response to SARS-CoV-2. Samples came from the ongoing ImmuneRACE study (first 160 participants) plus 1,254 subjects from 6 global collaborators. Sample metadata almost always included a de-identified subject ID, COVID-19 status, age in years and sex. Where HLA class I and class II types were available, the types were taken from metadata supplied by the sample provider, not from assay-based typing. Paper-wide results and their limitations: The quantity of clinical and demographic metadata differed by source and by participant and was supplied without curation.

From V the trimming removes 6 bases and from J it removes 4 bases, while the gene matches leave 3 bases of the junction unaccounted for. The CDR3, from cysteine to phenylalanine, totals 13 residues. Only CDR3 DNA is held: 39 bases, read in frame from base 1. Collaborating institutions collected whole blood in K2EDTA tubes following their own protocols. For TCRbeta analysis, collaborators shipped samples in one of three forms: frozen whole blood, isolated PBMCs, or DNA extracted from either of those sample types. The immunoSEQ Assay, a bias-controlled multiplex PCR, was used to amplify TCRbeta CDR3 regions from genomic DNA. The original methods were these. Within the assay, amplification of reference gene primers was used to estimate how many nucleated cells each sample contained. To quantify the absolute abundance of each unique TCRbeta CDR3 rearrangement, sequence reads were collapsed and filtered. Productive Simpson clonality was computed per sample as the square root of Simpson's diversity index over productive rearrangements. TCRdb obtained this table from immuneACCESS and retained in-frame rearrangements with V and J assigned. These tables miss some clones; where compared with another copy, unresolved V genes account for less than half of the shortfall, and the remainder is unexplained. The V and J calls and clone size were taken over from that table, and D and trimming were inferred from the DNA. Within this sample are 90,000 to 140,000 clones, with about 75% of them counted one time only. 19% of the sample comes from the top ten.

The clonotype originates from a woman aged 70-85 years with acute or convalescent COVID-19. The V and J genes are TRBV12-3 or TRBV12-4 and TRBJ1-5, with 7 central nucleotides matching TRBD1. Sequenced input: peripheral blood. CDR3 reads: CASSWDSNQPQHF. The DNA sequence is TGTGCCAGCAGCTGGGACAGTAATCAGCCCCAGCATTTT.